These 3 T cell receptor beta chains were sequenced from one sample in a study of technical replicates of blood from a handful of donors. TCRdb's table, derived via immunoSEQ multiplex PCR, lists solely in-frame clones and lacks some. The data show tens of thousands of clones, over 85% seen once. Input material: T cells isolated from PBMCs. The source is a human donor in good health.

The chain couples TRBV25-1 to TRBJ1-5; 7 nucleotides line up with TRBD1. The CDR3 contains 13 residues. V shed 4 bases and J 6 bases; nucleotides not matched to a gene: 3. Germline CDR1 MGHDK, CDR2 SYGVNS. In DNA, the CDR3 is TGTGCCAGCAGTGCAGGGGGAGGTCAGCCCCAGCATTTT. Amino acid sequence: CASSAGGGQPQHF.

V is TRBV29-1 and J is TRBJ1-1; D gene uncertain. V lost 4 bases and J 0 bases, leaving 9 bases between the germline ends. CDR1 SQVTM and CDR2 ANQGSEA come from the germline V gene. The CDR3 contains 13 residues. CDR3 in DNA: TGCAGCGTTGGCGTACAGATGAACACTGAAGCTTTCTTT. This sequence encodes CSVGVQMNTEAFF.

The chain combines TRBV19 with TRBJ2-5, with 9 positions matching TRBD1. This CDR3 comprises 13 residues. Germline CDR1 is LNHDA and CDR2 is SQIVND (reference sequence). Trimming at V came to 6 bases and at J to 5 bases, leaving 4 bases not matched to a gene. The CDR3 DNA is TGTGCCAGTAGCGGGACAGGGAGGGAGACCCAGTACTTC. This sequence encodes CASSGTGRETQYF.